This T cell receptor (beta chain) was profiled in a study of blood T cell repertoires in COVID-19. Overall study context: Collection of acute and convalescent COVID-19 samples took place in the United States, Italy and Spain. In each case, the material was cDNA or gDNA derived from T cells, B-cell-depleted T cells, or PBMCs.

Per the original data handling: From reference gene primer amplification, estimates of nucleated cell counts were derived. The data were produced by immunoSEQ multiplex PCR, yet TCRdb's version contains in-frame clones alone and is incomplete. V, J and clone size derive from that table, while D and trimming were established from the DNA sequence. The data hold about 230,000 clones, with less than 85% observed a single time. This CDR3 is built from 14 residues. Trimming at V came to 7 bases and at J to 0 bases, leaving 2 bases not matched to a gene. Germline V lookup: CDR1 SNHLY, CDR2 FYNNEI. This chain joins TRBV2 and TRBJ1-4; 7 nucleotides agree with TRBD1. This receptor was obtained from a woman aged 70 to 79 with active or convalescent COVID-19. Specimen: peripheral blood. In DNA form, the CDR3 reads TGTGCCAGCACAGGGACAGCAACTAATGAAAAACTGTTTTTT. It codes for CASTGTATNEKLFF.